Detailed here is one TCR beta chain. The data belong to a study of OX40 agonist ivuxolimab in advanced cancers. Study overall: Patients received ivuxolimab, an intravenous treatment, every 2 weeks at 0.01 to 10 mg/kg.

This CDR3 comprises 13 residues. The V and J ends lost 4 bases and 1 base respectively, with 8 bases between them. The V gene's germline CDR1 is SGHRS and CDR2 YFSETQ. The data were produced by immunoSEQ multiplex PCR, yet TCRdb's version contains in-frame clones alone and is incomplete. The sample yields fewer than 20,000 clones, roughly 85% seen once. This TCR was recovered from an adult with an advanced solid tumor such as melanoma, head and neck, liver or kidney cancer. The chain uses TRBV5-1 and TRBJ1-1; D not resolved. Material: CD4+ or CD8+ T cells sorted from blood, obtained in a trial of the OX40 agonist ivuxolimab. CDR3 sequence: CASSNGRNTEAFF. CDR3 nucleotide sequence: TGCGCCAGCAGCAACGGACGGAACACTGAAGCTTTCTTT.